These 23 T cell receptor beta chains were all obtained from the same sample, sequenced in a study of shared clonotypes between healthy human individuals. Profiled with immunoSEQ multiplex PCR; TCRdb holds only in-frame clones, not every one. The table lists around 1.9 million clones, just over 90% of them singletons. In the naive CD8 group, cells lacked CD45RO and were positively selected for CCR7, so terminally differentiated effector memory CD45RA+ cells were left out. The sequencing input was naive CD8+ T cells from PBMCs. The receptors originated from a young man in good health. Some clones in this sample may be carry-over from other donors' samples.

This sequence joins TRBV5-4 and TRBJ1-1; 7 bases match TRBD1. This CDR3 has 14 amino acids. Germline values: CDR1 SGHNT, CDR2 YYREEE (reference sequence). Trimming removed 0 bases from V and 7 bases from J; junction bases left unmatched: 6. DNA for the CDR3: TGTGCCAGCAGCTTGGGGACAGGCTCTAGTGAAGCTTTCTTT. Amino acids: CASSLGTGSSEAFF.

V and J are TRBV27 and TRBJ2-3, with no clear D. The V end lost 5 bases, the J end lost 4 bases, and 7 bases lay between the germline ends. The germline V gene has CDR1 MNHEY and CDR2 SMNVEV (reference sequence). This CDR3 contains 12 residues. DNA for the CDR3: TGTGCCAGCAGTCGAAGACCAGATACGCAGTATTTT. Encoded protein: CASSRRPDTQYF.

A word on this clone: At the DNA level, this CDR3 is encoded by other sequences in the same sample as well. The CDR3 DNA is TGTGCCAGCAGCTTCGGCTATAGCAATCAGCCCCAGCATTTT. Translated, it gives CASSFGYSNQPQHF. V gene TRBV7-9 combines with J gene TRBJ1-5; no reliable D call. CDR3 size: 14 residues. CDR1 is SEHNR and CDR2 is FQNEAQ in the germline V gene (reference sequence). V lost 3 bases to trimming and J lost 0 bases, with 6 bases between them.

This chain joins TRBV30 and TRBJ1-2; D gene unclear. The V gene's germline CDR1 is GTSNPN and CDR2 SVGIG (reference sequence). The CDR3 loop spans 12 amino acids. The ends were cut back, 5 bases at V and 7 bases at J, with 14 bases in the middle. DNA of the CDR3: TGTGCCTGGGCTGCCGCGAGCCCTGGCTACACCTTC. This codes for CAWAAASPGYTF. Complete variable domain (other parts from reference TRBV30 and TRBJ1-2): SQTIHQWPATLVQPVGSPLSLECTVEGTSNPNLYWYRQAAGRGLQLLFYSVGIGQISSEVPQNLSASRPQDRQFILSSKKLLLSDSGFYLCAWAAASPGYTFGSGTRLTVV.

The chain joins TRBV6-4 to TRBJ1-1; D is perhaps TRBD1 (6 bases). The CDR3 sequence is 15 residues long. V was trimmed by 3 bases and J by 0 bases, leaving 11 bases between them. Per germline, CDR1 MRHNA and CDR2 SNTAGT. The CDR3: CASSEEGGMNTEAFF. Here the CDR3 DNA reads TGTGCCAGCAGTGAAGAGGGGGGAATGAACACTGAAGCTTTCTTT.

The J gene is TRBJ2-5, the V gene TRBV29-1; TRBD2 agrees at 9 bases. Germline lookup yields CDR1 SQVTM and CDR2 ANQGSEA. Trimming cost V 5 bases and J 1 base; bases outside gene matches: 5. This CDR3 region has 14 residues. The CDR3 sequence: CSVLELAGQETQYF. The CDR3 DNA is TGCAGCGTTTTGGAACTAGCGGGCCAAGAGACCCAGTACTTC. The full variable domain, rest sourced from reference TRBV29-1 and TRBJ2-5, is SAVISQKPSRDICQRGTSLTIQCQVDSQVTMMFWYRQQPGQSLTLIATANQGSEATYESGFVIDKFPISRPNLTFSTLTVSNMSPEDSSIYLCSVLELAGQETQYFGPGTRLLVL.

The V gene is TRBV6-1, the J gene TRBJ2-7, with no clear D. V was cut by 8 bases and J by 3 bases, with 11 bases left in between. The CDR3 loop spans 12 amino acids. Germline lookup yields CDR1 MNHNS and CDR2 SASEGT. This CDR3 reads CASGNSRYEQYF. The DNA of the CDR3 is TGTGCCAGCGGAAACTCCCGCTACGAGCAGTACTTC.

The rearrangement uses TRBV2 and TRBJ1-2; D unclear. CDR1 is SNHLY and CDR2 is FYNNEI in the germline V gene. Trimming cost V 4 bases and J 0 bases, with 18 bases left between them. The CDR3 sequence is 17 residues long. CDR3 DNA sequence: TGTGCCAGCAGTGGGGTTACGGCTTTGTCCGCTAACTATGGCTACACCTTC. It translates to CASSGVTALSANYGYTF.

V is TRBV5-5 and J is TRBJ2-2; D is unclear. CDR3 length equals 14 residues. The V gene's germline CDR1 is SGHKS and CDR2 YYEKEE (reference sequence). Trimming took 3 bases from V and 2 from J, leaving 8 bases between them. CDR3: CASSYGRNTGELFF. As DNA, the CDR3 is TGTGCCAGCAGCTACGGACGCAACACCGGGGAGCTGTTTTTT.

This chain links TRBV6-5 with TRBJ2-3; unclear D gene. Trimming stripped 6 bases from V and 6 bases from J, with 10 bases between. The CDR3 consists of 12 residues. Germline CDR1 MNHEY, CDR2 SVGAGI. The CDR3 protein is CASRELGDTQYF. The CDR3 DNA reads TGTGCCAGCAGAGAACTTGGGGATACGCAGTATTTT.

The chain joins TRBV11-3 to TRBJ2-2, with a weak D call TRBD2 (5 bases). The CDR3 is 16 residues long. Trimming took 4 bases from V and 1 from J, leaving 13 bases between them. Germline-derived CDR1 and CDR2 are SGHNT and YENEEA. CDR3 bases: TGTGCCAGCAGCTCGAGGGAGCTGGGGAACACCGGGGAGCTGTTTTTT. Protein sequence: CASSSRELGNTGELFF.

V and J are TRBV27 and TRBJ2-5; 7 bases fit TRBD2. J gave up 5 bases and V 4 bases, and 13 bases lay outside the gene matches. The CDR3 is made up of 16 amino acids. Per the germline V gene, CDR1 is MNHEY and CDR2 is SMNVEV (reference sequence). CDR3 in amino acids: CASSSPLVGGPETQYF. The CDR3 DNA sequence: TGTGCCAGCAGTTCTCCGCTTGTGGGAGGGCCGGAGACCCAGTACTTC.

The CDR3 nucleotides read TGTGCCAGCCGCAACCGGGACTCCTCCTACGAGCAGTACTTC. This translates into CASRNRDSSYEQYF. V usage is TRBV7-2 and J usage is TRBJ2-7; the D gene is possibly TRBD2 (6 bases). From germline, CDR1 is SGHTA and CDR2 FQGNSA. Trimming removed 8 bases at V and 0 bases at J, with 14 bases between. CDR3 length: 14 residues.

The CDR3 DNA sequence: TGCGCCAGCAGCCAAGCCCCTGTAGGAGGAATTGAAGCTTTCTTT. It translates to CASSQAPVGGIEAFF. The chain links TRBV4-3 to TRBJ1-1; D is ambiguous. CDR3 length: 15 residues. V was shortened by 1 base and J by 7 bases, with 16 bases between the two germline ends. Germline CDR1 reads LGHNA; CDR2 reads YSLEER.

This clone has only a few counts. This chain connects TRBV7-9 to TRBJ2-2; D remains unclear. Deletions cut 5 bases from V and 3 bases from J, with 16 bases between. The CDR3 covers 16 residues. Germline CDR1 and CDR2: SEHNR and FQNEAQ (reference sequence). CDR3 DNA sequence: TGTGCCAGCAGCCCCCCCAATATCCGGCACACCGGGGAGCTGTTTTTT. Translation gives CASSPPNIRHTGELFF. The full variable domain, in which reference TRBV7-9 and TRBJ2-2 provide the parts outside the CDR3, is DTGVSQNPRHKITKRGQNVTFRCDPISEHNRLYWYRQTLGQGPEFLTYFQNEAQLEKSRLLSDRFSAERPKGSFSTLEIQRTEQGDSAMYLCASSPPNIRHTGELFFGEGSRLTVL.

The chain couples TRBV7-9 to TRBJ2-1, with 8 nucleotides matching TRBD2. V shed 0 bases and J 4 bases; nucleotides not matched to a gene: 11. The CDR3 sequence is 18 residues long. Per the germline V gene, CDR1 is SEHNR and CDR2 is FQNEAQ (reference sequence). CDR3 nucleotide sequence: TGTGCCAGCAGCTTAGCGCTCCTCCGGGGACTAGAATACAATGAGCAGTTCTTC. The encoded protein is CASSLALLRGLEYNEQFF.

The rearrangement uses TRBV30 and TRBJ2-7, with a weak D call TRBD1 (6 bases). CDR1 and CDR2 (germline): GTSNPN, SVGIG (reference sequence). The CDR3 has 14 amino acids. V shed 2 bases and J shed 6 bases, with 17 bases lying between them. Here the CDR3 reads CAWSIVTGSVEQYF. In DNA form, the CDR3 reads TGTGCCTGGAGTATCGTAACAGGGTCGGTCGAGCAGTACTTC.

The V call is TRBV9, the J call TRBJ2-1; 9 positions agree with TRBD2. V was pared by 0 bases and J by 6 bases, with 7 bases of the junction left unmatched. CDR1 and CDR2 (germline): SGDLS, YYNGEE. The CDR3 runs 16 residues. The CDR3 nucleotides are TGTGCCAGCAGCGTAGCGGGCGGGAGGGCCCGCAATGAGCAGTTCTTC. Its translation: CASSVAGGRARNEQFF. The entire variable domain, with the rest obtained from reference TRBV9 and TRBJ2-1, is as follows: DSGVTQTPKHLITATGQRVTLRCSPRSGDLSVYWYQQSLDQGLQFLIQYYNGEERAKGNILERFSAQQFPDLHSELNLSSLELGDSALYFCASSVAGGRARNEQFFGPGTRLTVL.

The chain combines TRBV5-8 with TRBJ2-6; D gene uncertain. This CDR3 region has 16 residues. Germline-derived CDR1 and CDR2 are SGHTS and YDEGEE. Trimming removed 1 base at V and 0 bases at J, with 8 bases between. CDR3 in DNA: TGTGCCAGCAGCTTGTCTCGGTTCTCTGGGGCCAACGTCCTGACTTTC. It is translated as CASSLSRFSGANVLTF.

The J gene is TRBJ2-6, the V gene TRBV7-9; D remains ambiguous. With 10 bases removed from V and 2 bases from J, the gap between germline ends came to 9 bases. This CDR3 is 13 amino acids long. The germline V gene has CDR1 SEHNR and CDR2 FQNEAQ (reference sequence). The CDR3 region has the DNA TGTGCCACCCTGAGCACTGGGGCCAACGTCCTGACTTTC. Encoded protein: CATLSTGANVLTF.

The chain recombines TRBV27 with TRBJ2-7; possible D gene TRBD2, 6 bases. Trimming shortened V by 2 bases and J by 2 bases, and 16 bases separated the two germline ends. Germline loops: CDR1 MNHEY, CDR2 SMNVEV (reference sequence). The CDR3 is 16 residues long. CDR3 sequence (DNA): TGTGCCAGCAGTTTAGGTTGGGCGGGATTAACCTACGAGCAGTACTTC. Translation gives CASSLGWAGLTYEQYF.

The V gene is TRBV6-1, the J gene TRBJ2-1, with D tentatively TRBD1 or TRBD2 (5 bases each). V shed 3 bases and J shed 10 bases, with 13 bases lying between them. Germline-derived CDR1 and CDR2 are MNHNS and SASEGT. The CDR3 extends over 13 amino acids. CDR3 sequence: CASSDGDPSEQFF. CDR3 nucleotide sequence: TGTGCCAGCAGTGACGGGGACCCCAGCGAGCAGTTCTTC.

This chain uses TRBV19 with TRBJ2-7; D unresolved. The germline V gene has CDR1 LNHDA and CDR2 SQIVND (reference sequence). V was pared by 1 base and J by 5 bases, with 15 bases between. The CDR3 loop spans 15 amino acids. The CDR3 nucleotides read TGTGCCAGTAGTATAGCAGGCGGCATGATAGACGAGCAGTACTTC. This encodes CASSIAGGMIDEQYF.